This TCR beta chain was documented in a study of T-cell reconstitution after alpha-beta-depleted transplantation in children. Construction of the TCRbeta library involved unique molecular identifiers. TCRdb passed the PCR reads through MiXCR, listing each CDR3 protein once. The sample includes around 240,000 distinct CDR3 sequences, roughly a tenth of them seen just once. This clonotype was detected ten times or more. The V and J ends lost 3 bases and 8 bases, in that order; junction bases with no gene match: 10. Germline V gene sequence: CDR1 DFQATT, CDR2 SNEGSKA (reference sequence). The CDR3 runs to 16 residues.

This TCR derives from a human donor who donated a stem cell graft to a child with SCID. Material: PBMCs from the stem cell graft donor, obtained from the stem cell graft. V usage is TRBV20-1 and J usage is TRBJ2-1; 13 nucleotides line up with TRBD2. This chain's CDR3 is CSASRRRLAGGYEQFF. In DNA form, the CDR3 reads TGCAGTGCTAGCCGACGACGACTAGCGGGGGGCTATGAGCAGTTCTTC.